The present entry profiles one T cell receptor (beta chain) with its context. There are 16 residues in the CDR3. The germline CDR1 and CDR2 sequences are KGHDR and SFDVKD. V shed 3 bases and J 3 bases; nucleotides not matched to a gene: 3. The Seattle patients, enrolled during active infection, were followed longitudinally. Generated by immunoSEQ multiplex PCR, the TCRdb table keeps only in-frame clones and is missing some. The sample includes approximately 300,000 clones, just under 90% seen only once; the top ten take around 5.8%. The data were taken from a study of blood T cell repertoires in COVID-19. About the research overall: Both acute and convalescent COVID-19 samples were obtained from the United States, Italy and Spain.

J is TRBJ2-2 and V is TRBV24-1, with 10 bases aligning to TRBD1. This receptor was identified in a woman aged 45-65 years with COVID-19, enrolled during active disease. The specimen sequenced was peripheral blood. The CDR3 region has the DNA TGTGCCACCAGTGATCCCGGGACAGGGGACACCGGGGAGCTGTTTTTT. The encoded protein is CATSDPGTGDTGELFF.